This TCR beta chain was identified in a study of shared clonotypes between healthy human individuals. Repertoires were generated with immunoSEQ multiplex PCR, while TCRdb's copy carries only in-frame clones and drops some. This sample has about 2.3 million clones, with 85% to 95% found just once. CDR1 and CDR2 from the germline V gene are LNHNV and YYDKDF (reference sequence). Trimming took off 0 bases at V and 5 bases at J, with 11 bases between the two ends. This CDR3 spans 14 amino acids. Specimen: naive CD4+ T cells from PBMCs. Subset denoted: CD45RA+ positively selected. The clonotype comes from a man younger than 35 in good health. Some clones in this sample may be carry-over from other donors' samples. The chain couples TRBV15 to TRBJ2-7; D not resolved. Here the CDR3 DNA reads TGTGCCACCAGCAGAGAAGGGCTATCGGACGAGCAGTACTTC. Protein sequence: CATSREGLSDEQYF.